The T cell receptor (beta chain) under discussion was sequenced for a study of technical replicates of blood from several donors. Method: immunoSEQ multiplex PCR; TCRdb's copy keeps in-frame clones and lacks some. The sample has some 80,000 clones; roughly 95% are singletons. J lost 6 bases, V lost 7 bases, and 5 bases had no gene match. The CDR3 loop spans 13 amino acids. Germline-derived CDR1 and CDR2 are MNHNS and SASEGT. The sample comprised T cells isolated from PBMCs. This TCR came from a human donor in good health. V and J are TRBV6-1 and TRBJ2-2, with 7 nucleotides matching TRBD1. This CDR3 is CASTEQGSGELFF. The DNA for the CDR3 is TGTGCCAGCACCGAACAGGGGTCCGGGGAGCTGTTTTTT.